This T cell receptor beta chain is drawn from a study of blood T cells in healthy people across ages. A second roughly 6 to 12 cycle PCR used barcoded and J-beta primers. TCRdb independently ran MiXCR on the 5' RACE reads; one entry per CDR3 protein. The top ten clones hold roughly 12% of a sample with over 500,000 distinct CDR3 sequences, over 40% of them seen once. The CDR3 consists of 18 residues. Losses at the gene ends were 6 bases for V and 7 bases for J; bases not matched to a gene: 18. Germline V CDR1 and CDR2: DFQATT, SNEGSKA (reference sequence). Study findings and constraints: With unsorted PBMCs, a conclusive comparison of naive versus antigen-experienced cells was not possible.

Comments on this clonotype: Its antigen is as yet unknown.

The specimen sequenced was blood. The receptor comes from a woman older than 75 in good health. V gene TRBV20-1 combines with J gene TRBJ2-1, with TRBD2 matching over 13 bases. The CDR3 loop is CSADRGPGTSGTRNEQFF. The CDR3, as DNA: TGCAGTGCCGATAGAGGGCCCGGGACTAGCGGGACGAGGAATGAGCAGTTCTTC.